The 27 T cell receptor beta chains in this list originate from one sample, sequenced in a study of shared clonotypes between healthy human individuals. The method was immunoSEQ multiplex PCR; TCRdb's version includes in-frame clones alone and lacks a portion of them. This table holds about 1.1 million clones, around 82% found once. The sample was memory CD4+ T cells from PBMCs. Indicated subset: CD45RA-negative fraction. The receptors stem from a man aged 18 to 30 in good health. Some clones in this sample may be carry-over from other donors' samples.

V and J are TRBV30 and TRBJ2-1; TRBD1 aligns across 8 bases. This CDR3 has 13 amino acids. After removal of 3 bases from V and 7 bases from J, the junction contained 5 bases not matched to a gene. The germline CDR1 and CDR2 sequences are GTSNPN and SVGIG (reference sequence). The CDR3: CAWSDRGGNEQFF. In DNA form, the CDR3 reads TGTGCCTGGAGCGACAGGGGTGGGAATGAGCAGTTCTTC. The whole variable domain, remainder taken from reference TRBV30 and TRBJ2-1, is SQTIHQWPATLVQPVGSPLSLECTVEGTSNPNLYWYRQAAGRGLQLLFYSVGIGQISSEVPQNLSASRPQDRQFILSSKKLLLSDSGFYLCAWSDRGGNEQFFGPGTRLTVL.

The V gene is TRBV4-2, the J gene TRBJ2-3; maybe TRBD2 (7 bases). V lost 1 base and J 7 bases, leaving 9 bases between the germline ends. Germline CDR1 LGHNA, CDR2 YNFKEQ. CDR3 length: 13 residues. The CDR3 protein is CASSQAGGYTQYF. In DNA, the CDR3 is TGTGCCAGCAGCCAAGCGGGGGGCTATACGCAGTATTTT.

Worth noting for this clone: The sample carries other DNA sequences with the same CDR3. This CDR3 is CASSRRGYGYTF. The DNA of the CDR3 is TGTGCCAGCAGTAGAAGAGGGTATGGCTACACCTTC. This chain uses TRBV28 with TRBJ1-2; D gene unclear. Germline CDR1 MDHEN, CDR2 SYDVKM. CDR3 size: 12 residues. The germline V and J ends were trimmed by 5 bases and 5 bases, with 9 bases remaining between them.

The gene calls are TRBV7-2 and TRBJ1-4, with D unresolved. The CDR3 spans 14 residues. Trimming removed 0 bases at V and 5 bases at J, with 7 bases between. Germline CDR1 is SGHTA and CDR2 is FQGNSA. For the CDR3, the DNA is TGTGCCAGCAGCTTAGCTGCCATGAATGAAAAACTGTTTTTT. Its protein is CASSLAAMNEKLFF.

This clone has only a few counts. J is TRBJ2-3 and V is TRBV28, with a weak D call TRBD2 (5 bases). The V gene lost 2 bases and the J gene lost 2 bases, with 17 bases spanning the gap. The CDR3 totals 17 residues. Germline lookup yields CDR1 MDHEN and CDR2 SYDVKM. In DNA form, the CDR3 reads TGTGCCAGCAGTTTACCCGGGATGGGAGAAACCACAGATACGCAGTATTTT. Protein: CASSLPGMGETTDTQYF.

J is TRBJ1-4 and V is TRBV4-3; a possible D gene is TRBD1 (5 bases). Germline CDR1 LGHNA, CDR2 YSLEER. The germline V and J ends were trimmed by 4 bases and 3 bases, with 18 bases remaining between them. The CDR3 contains 17 residues. CDR3 sequence: CASSRVGGGAANEKLFF. The CDR3 bases are TGCGCCAGCAGCCGGGTAGGAGGTGGGGCGGCTAATGAAAAACTGTTTTTT.

This rearrangement joins TRBV28 to TRBJ2-7, with 7 bases identical to TRBD2. Germline V gene sequence: CDR1 MDHEN, CDR2 SYDVKM. The CDR3 has 14 residues. Losses at the gene ends were 6 bases for V and 4 bases for J; bases not matched to a gene: 9. The CDR3 DNA reads as TGTGCCAGCAGACGGAGCGGGATACTGTACGAGCAGTACTTC. It is translated as CASRRSGILYEQYF.

This rearrangement joins TRBV6-5 to TRBJ1-4; TRBD1 might be the D (5 bases). The CDR3 spans 15 residues. Germline CDR1 MNHEY, CDR2 SVGAGI. V gave up 0 bases and J gave up 10 bases, with 15 bases separating them. The CDR3 DNA sequence: TGTGCCAGCAGTTACTCGACAGCCGGGCTTGGAAAACTGTTTTTT. It yields the protein CASSYSTAGLGKLFF.

This chain connects TRBV7-6 to TRBJ2-1; 7 bases are a match to TRBD2. The CDR3 is 15 amino acids. V shed 3 bases, J shed 4 bases, and the junction held 6 bases outside the gene matches. Germline assignment: CDR1 SGHVS and CDR2 FNYEAQ. CDR3 sequence: CASSLALAVYNEQFF. As DNA, the CDR3 is TGTGCCAGCAGCTTGGCGCTAGCGGTGTACAATGAGCAGTTCTTC. Supplemented by reference TRBV7-6 and TRBJ2-1, the full variable domain reads GAGVSQSPRYKVTKRGQDVALRCDPISGHVSLYWYRQALGQGPEFLTYFNYEAQQDKSGLPNDRFSAERPEGSISTLTIQRTEQRDSAMYRCASSLALAVYNEQFFGPGTRLTVL.

V usage is TRBV14 and J usage is TRBJ2-6; TRBD1 might be the D (5 bases). This CDR3 is built from 17 residues. CDR1 is SGHDN, CDR2 FVKESK, per germline. With 4 bases removed from V and 2 bases from J, the gap between germline ends came to 15 bases. The DNA for the CDR3 is TGTGCCAGCAGCCGTCGACCTGGGGCCGCTGGGGCCAACGTCCTGACTTTC. Amino acids: CASSRRPGAAGANVLTF.

The chain links TRBV6-5 to TRBJ2-3; D may correspond to TRBD1 or TRBD2 (6 bases each). Germline values: CDR1 MNHEY, CDR2 SVGAGI. V was cut by 7 bases and J by 6 bases, with 11 bases left in between. This CDR3 spans 12 amino acids. This CDR3 is CASTGGGDTQYF. CDR3 coding DNA: TGTGCCAGCACCGGAGGGGGTGATACGCAGTATTTT.

J is TRBJ2-2 and V is TRBV2; D is possibly TRBD2 (5 bases). Germline V lookup: CDR1 SNHLY, CDR2 FYNNEI. This CDR3 comprises 12 residues. Trimming removed 6 bases from V and 10 bases from J, with 12 bases in between. CDR3 residues: CASSEDLTELFF. The CDR3 DNA follows: TGTGCCAGCAGCGAGGACTTGACGGAGCTGTTTTTT.

The chain employs TRBV20-1 and TRBJ1-4; TRBD1 aligns across 7 bases. Per the germline V gene, CDR1 is DFQATT and CDR2 is SNEGSKA (reference sequence). The CDR3 contains 11 residues. The junction had 7 bases not matched to a gene; V was cut back by 1 base and J by 17 bases. Written as DNA, the CDR3 is TGCAGTGCTAGAGGTTCGACAGGGAGTTTTTTT. Protein: CSARGSTGSFF.

This clone was seen just once. The chain combines TRBV6-1 with TRBJ1-3; 8 positions match TRBD1. The V segment lost 11 bases and the J segment 6 bases; nucleotides outside the gene matches: 9. Looked up from germline, CDR1 is MNHNS and CDR2 is SASEGT. The CDR3 runs 13 residues. The CDR3 sequence: CAGSRTGLNTIYF. CDR3 coding DNA: TGTGCCGGCTCGCGGACAGGGTTAAACACCATATATTTT.

This clone was observed once. This rearrangement joins TRBV9 to TRBJ2-3; tentatively, D is TRBD2 (5 bases). The V and J ends lost 0 bases and 3 bases respectively, with 11 bases between them. Per the germline V gene, CDR1 is SGDLS and CDR2 is YYNGEE. This CDR3 contains 15 residues. The CDR3 is CASSVAPGTTDTQYF. The CDR3 DNA follows: TGTGCCAGCAGCGTAGCTCCGGGAACTACAGATACGCAGTATTTT.

In its sample, this clone was seen a few times. This rearrangement joins TRBV28 to TRBJ1-1; D ambiguous. Trimming pared 5 bases from V and 6 bases from J, leaving 7 bases between. This CDR3 is built from 11 residues. The germline V gene has CDR1 MDHEN and CDR2 SYDVKM. CDR3 DNA: TGTGCCAGCAGTGGACGTTCTGAAGCTTTCTTT. The encoded protein is CASSGRSEAFF.

J is TRBJ2-2 and V is TRBV19; perhaps TRBD2 as D (6 bases). CDR3 length equals 15 residues. Germline CDR1 reads LNHDA; CDR2 reads SQIVND (reference sequence). V dropped 1 base and J dropped 4 bases, with 10 bases sitting between them. The CDR3 DNA reads as TGTGCCAGTAGTATAGCGGGAGACGGCACCGGGGAGCTGTTTTTT. Amino acids: CASSIAGDGTGELFF.

Remarks on this clone: This may be a read error: a much more frequent sequence differs by one nucleotide. The chain recombines TRBV2 with TRBJ1-2, with D possibly TRBD1 on 5 matching bases. This CDR3 has 12 residues. The germline V and J ends were trimmed by 4 bases and 4 bases, with 7 bases remaining between them. The V gene's germline CDR1 is SNHLY and CDR2 FYNNEI. The CDR3 DNA is TGTGCCAGCAGTGCAGGGCTCTATGGCTACACCTTC. This translates into CASSAGLYGYTF.

This clone has just a few counts. The CDR3 is CASSLNPGEKLFF. The CDR3 DNA is TGTGCCAGCAGCTTAAACCCGGGAGAAAAACTGTTTTTT. J is TRBJ1-4 and V is TRBV7-3, with unresolved D. V lost 1 base to trimming and J lost 8 bases, with 8 bases between them. The germline gives CDR1 SGHTA, CDR2 FQGTGA. This CDR3 is built from 13 residues.

As concerns this clone: The sample holds other DNA sequences that translate to the same CDR3. The rearrangement uses TRBV10-3 and TRBJ2-5; D remains ambiguous. Trimming took 8 bases from V and 3 from J, leaving 10 bases between them. The CDR3 sequence is 12 residues long. CDR1 is ENHRY and CDR2 is SYGVKD in the germline V gene. CDR3 in amino acids: CAIGGVEETQYF. The CDR3 region has the DNA TGTGCCATCGGTGGGGTGGAAGAGACCCAGTACTTC.

This rearrangement joins TRBV28 to TRBJ1-2; D possibly corresponds to TRBD1 (5 bases). This CDR3 is built from 12 residues. Trimming shortened V by 7 bases and J by 7 bases, and 13 bases separated the two germline ends. Germline assignment: CDR1 MDHEN and CDR2 SYDVKM. The CDR3 protein is CASTWPGGGYTF. The CDR3, as DNA: TGTGCCAGCACCTGGCCCGGGGGTGGCTACACCTTC.

The rearrangement uses TRBV5-8 and TRBJ2-7, with D possibly called TRBD1 or TRBD2 (5 bases each). Germline CDR1 and CDR2: SGHTS and YDEGEE. Trimming stripped 0 bases from V and 1 base from J, with 8 bases between. The CDR3 loop spans 14 amino acids. The CDR3 coding sequence is TGTGCCAGCAGCTTGGTTGGGGGTTCCTACGAGCAGTACTTC. Protein: CASSLVGGSYEQYF.

The CDR3 protein is CASSEGGQGADYGYTF. The CDR3 DNA is TGTGCCAGCAGTGAAGGGGGACAGGGGGCAGACTATGGCTACACCTTC. The chain combines TRBV6-1 with TRBJ1-2; 12 nucleotides align to TRBD1. Germline loops: CDR1 MNHNS, CDR2 SASEGT. Trimming removed 1 base from V and 3 bases from J; junction bases left unmatched: 3. The CDR3 runs 16 residues.

V gene TRBV27 combines with J gene TRBJ2-3; 8 bases are a match to TRBD2. CDR1 and CDR2 (germline): MNHEY, SMNVEV (reference sequence). This CDR3 has 14 residues. Trimming cost V 4 bases and J 5 bases; bases outside gene matches: 5. In nucleotides, the CDR3 is TGTGCCAGCAGTTCCCCGGGACTAGTAGATACGCAGTATTTT. Translated, it gives CASSSPGLVDTQYF.

The gene calls are TRBV7-3 and TRBJ2-3; 10 bases align to TRBD2. The CDR3 runs to 15 residues. V lost 4 bases, J lost 0 bases, and 1 base stayed unmatched. Germline values: CDR1 SGHTA, CDR2 FQGTGA. CDR3 coding DNA: TGTGCCAGCAGCTCTAGCGGGAGTAGCACAGATACGCAGTATTTT. Its protein product is CASSSSGSSTDTQYF.

This clone occurred a few times. J is TRBJ2-5 and V is TRBV5-8; weak D call: TRBD1 (5 bases). The germline V and J ends were trimmed by 2 bases and 0 bases, with 11 bases remaining between them. The CDR3 has 15 amino acids. Germline V gene data show CDR1 as SGHTS and CDR2 as YDEGEE. Here the CDR3 DNA reads TGTGCCAGCAGCTTCGGACACCAAAACCAAGAGACCCAGTACTTC. Protein product: CASSFGHQNQETQYF. The full variable domain, in which reference TRBV5-8 and TRBJ2-5 provide the parts outside the CDR3, is EAGVTQSPTHLIKTRGQQATLRCSPISGHTSVYWYQQALGLGLQFLLWYDEGEERNRGNFPPRFSGRQFPNYSSELNVNALELEDSALYLCASSFGHQNQETQYFGPGTRLLVL.

This clone occurred once. The chain joins TRBV2 to TRBJ2-5; D gene unclear. Germline-derived CDR1 and CDR2 are SNHLY and FYNNEI. CDR3 length: 14 residues. The V end was cut by 3 bases, the J end by 5 bases, with 13 bases between. The CDR3 nucleotides read TGTGCCAGCAGTGATTTTATGGGTGGGGAGACCCAGTACTTC. This translates into CASSDFMGGETQYF.